This TCR beta chain was captured in a study of cytomegalovirus exposure and HLA in healthy donors. Study-level points and caveats: Upon later analysis, TCR association rates were observed to vary by HLA locus, being highest for DRB1 and lowest for HLA-C. The listing of 150 to 200 TCR beta chains classed them as cytomegalovirus-associated. In a later analysis, the majority of CMV-associated beta chains seemingly showed HLA restriction.

The CDR3 covers 19 residues. CDR1 and CDR2 from the germline V gene are MNHNS and SASEGT. Trimming took 3 bases from V and 4 from J; bases not matched to a gene: 15. Use of 60 Vbeta and 13 Jbeta primers characterized the PCR. TCRdb's copy holds only in-frame clones and misses some; the assay was immunoSEQ multiplex PCR. Of about 200,000 clones listed, over 65% were seen once; the top ten hold 0.63%. A remark on this clone: The target antigen is unknown.

At sampling all donors were nominally healthy, likely with unrecorded immune exposures. The V and J genes are TRBV6-1 and TRBJ2-5; 12 bases map to TRBD2. The TCR was taken from a man aged 18 to 29 in good health and CMV-seronegative. Sequencing was done on a sample of PBMCs. The CDR3 reads CASSERLGLAGGRRETQYF. The CDR3 region has the DNA TGTGCCAGCAGTGAGAGACTAGGGCTAGCGGGAGGGCGGCGAGAGACCCAGTACTTC.